The 6 T cell receptor beta chains listed next were all sequenced from one sample in a study of shared clonotypes between healthy human individuals. Assay: immunoSEQ multiplex PCR; the TCRdb copy retains only in-frame clones and omits some. Of roughly 2.6 million clones listed, more than 80% are singletons. Sequencing was performed on naive CD4+ T cells sorted from blood. Subset here: CD45RA+ positively selected. These receptors came from a man between 18 and 35 years old in good health.

The CDR3 region is CASSLLTGLAGRGEQYF. The CDR3 nucleotides are TGTGCCAGCAGCTTACTTACGGGACTAGCGGGAAGAGGCGAGCAGTACTTC. The chain couples TRBV11-1 to TRBJ2-7, with 13 bases identical to TRBD2. The ends lost 2 bases at V and 6 bases at J; junction bases unmatched: 10. Germline loops: CDR1 SGHAT, CDR2 FQDESV (reference sequence). The CDR3 totals 17 residues.

The V gene is TRBV6-5, the J gene TRBJ2-7, with 8 bases fitting TRBD2. The CDR3 has 16 residues. J gave up 6 bases and V 0 bases, and 10 bases lay outside the gene matches. Germline V CDR1 and CDR2: MNHEY, SVGAGI. The CDR3 here is CASSYSYIWTSSEQYF. The DNA of the CDR3 is TGTGCCAGCAGTTACTCGTATATCTGGACTAGCAGCGAGCAGTACTTC.

V is TRBV29-1 and J is TRBJ2-1; possibly TRBD1 or TRBD2 for D (5 bases each). Per the germline V gene, CDR1 is SQVTM and CDR2 is ANQGSEA. Trimming left V 8 bases short and J 15 bases short, with 20 bases between. This CDR3 comprises 11 residues. The CDR3 loop is CSTLEGSLGFF. CDR3 nucleotide sequence: TGCAGCACGTTAGAGGGGTCCCTGGGGTTCTTC.

The V call is TRBV28, the J call TRBJ1-2; D perhaps matches TRBD1 (5 bases). This CDR3 is 16 amino acids long. The V and J ends lost 4 bases and 4 bases respectively, with 19 bases between them. From germline, CDR1 is MDHEN and CDR2 SYDVKM. The CDR3 spells CASSSPQPGHAYGYTF. DNA of the CDR3: TGTGCCAGCAGTTCCCCACAACCAGGGCACGCCTATGGCTACACCTTC.

Worth noting for this clone: Other DNA sequences of this sample code for an identical CDR3. The J gene is TRBJ1-2, the V gene TRBV19, with 8 positions matching TRBD1. This CDR3 has 14 amino acids. V lost 4 bases and J lost 7; bases outside the gene matches: 8. Germline CDR1 and CDR2: LNHDA and SQIVND (reference sequence). The CDR3 DNA follows: TGTGCCAGTAGTACCCGACAGGGGAGAGGTGGCTACACCTTC. It yields the protein CASSTRQGRGGYTF.

V and J are TRBV30 and TRBJ2-7; 8 nucleotides align to TRBD1. CDR3 length: 18 residues. The trim removed 3 bases at V and 6 bases at J, leaving 22 bases unmatched. From germline, CDR1 is GTSNPN and CDR2 SVGIG (reference sequence). This CDR3 reads CAWSYRLISGTGLGEQYF. The CDR3 region has the DNA TGTGCCTGGAGCTACCGCTTGATCTCCGGGACAGGACTTGGCGAGCAGTACTTC.